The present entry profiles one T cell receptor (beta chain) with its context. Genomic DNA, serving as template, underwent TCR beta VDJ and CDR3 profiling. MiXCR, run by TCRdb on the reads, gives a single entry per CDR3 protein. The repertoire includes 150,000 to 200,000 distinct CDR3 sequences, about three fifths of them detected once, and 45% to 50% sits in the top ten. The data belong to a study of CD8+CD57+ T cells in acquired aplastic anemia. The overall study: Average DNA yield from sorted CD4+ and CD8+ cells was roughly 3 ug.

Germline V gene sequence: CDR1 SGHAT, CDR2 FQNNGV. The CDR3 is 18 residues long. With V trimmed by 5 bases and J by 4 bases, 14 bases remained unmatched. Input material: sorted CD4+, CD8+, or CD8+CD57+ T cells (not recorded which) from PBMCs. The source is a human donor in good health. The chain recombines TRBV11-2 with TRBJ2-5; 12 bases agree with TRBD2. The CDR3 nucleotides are TGTGCCAGCAGCCAAGTTCGGCTAGCGGGGGGGCTTGGAGAGACCCAGTACTTC. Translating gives CASSQVRLAGGLGETQYF. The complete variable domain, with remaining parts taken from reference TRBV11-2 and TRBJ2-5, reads EAGVAQSPRYKIIEKRQSVAFWCNPISGHATLYWYQQILGQGPKLLIQFQNNGVVDDSQLPKDRFSAERLKGVDSTLKIQPAKLEDSAVYLCASSQVRLAGGLGETQYFGPGTRLLVL.